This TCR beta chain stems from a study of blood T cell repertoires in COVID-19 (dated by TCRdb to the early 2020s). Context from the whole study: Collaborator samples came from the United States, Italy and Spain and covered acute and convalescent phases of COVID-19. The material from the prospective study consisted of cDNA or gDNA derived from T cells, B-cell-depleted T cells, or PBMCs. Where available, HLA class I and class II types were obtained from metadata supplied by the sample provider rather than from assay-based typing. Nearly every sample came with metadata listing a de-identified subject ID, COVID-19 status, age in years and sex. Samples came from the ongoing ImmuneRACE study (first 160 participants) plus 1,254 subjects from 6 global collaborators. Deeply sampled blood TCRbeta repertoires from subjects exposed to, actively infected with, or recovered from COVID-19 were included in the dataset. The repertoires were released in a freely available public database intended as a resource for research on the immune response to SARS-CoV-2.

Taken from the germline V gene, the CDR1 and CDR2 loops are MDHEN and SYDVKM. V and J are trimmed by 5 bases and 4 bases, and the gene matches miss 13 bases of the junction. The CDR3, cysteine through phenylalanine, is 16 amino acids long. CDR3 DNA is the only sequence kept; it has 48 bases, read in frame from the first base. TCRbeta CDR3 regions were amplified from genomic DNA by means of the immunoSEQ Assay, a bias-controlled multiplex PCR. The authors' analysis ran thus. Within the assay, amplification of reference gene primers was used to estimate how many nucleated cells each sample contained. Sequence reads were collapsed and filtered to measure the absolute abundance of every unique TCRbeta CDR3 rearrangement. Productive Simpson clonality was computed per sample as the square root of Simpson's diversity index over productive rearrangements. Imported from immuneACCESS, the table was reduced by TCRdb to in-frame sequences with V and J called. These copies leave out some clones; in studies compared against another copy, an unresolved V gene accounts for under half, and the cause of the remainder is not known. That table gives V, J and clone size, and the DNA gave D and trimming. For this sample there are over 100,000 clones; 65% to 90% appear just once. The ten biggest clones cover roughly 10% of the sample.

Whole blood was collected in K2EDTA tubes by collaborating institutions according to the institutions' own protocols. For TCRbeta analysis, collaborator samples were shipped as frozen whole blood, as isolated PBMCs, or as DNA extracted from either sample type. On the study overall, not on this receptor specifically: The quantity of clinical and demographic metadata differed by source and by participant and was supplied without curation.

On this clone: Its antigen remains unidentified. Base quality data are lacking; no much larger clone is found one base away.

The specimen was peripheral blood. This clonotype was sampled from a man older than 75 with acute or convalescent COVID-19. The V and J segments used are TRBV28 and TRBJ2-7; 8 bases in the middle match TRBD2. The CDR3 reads CASSTSSGSAPYEQYF. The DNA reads TGTGCCAGCAGTACATCGAGCGGGAGCGCACCATACGAGCAGTACTTC.